This record concerns one T cell receptor beta chain sequence. The repertoire was sequenced with immunoSEQ multiplex PCR; TCRdb's copy has only in-frame clones and lacks some. The table lists 300,000 to 500,000 clones, more than 75% of them singletons. This CDR3 contains 14 residues. Trimming left V 3 bases short and J 0 bases short, with 12 bases between. Germline CDR1 is DFQATT and CDR2 is SNEGSKA (reference sequence). The sample is drawn from a study of blood T cell repertoires in COVID-19. Study at large: The cDNA or gDNA used as material had been derived from T cells, B-cell-depleted T cells, or PBMCs.

In terms of age and location, participants ranged from roughly 18 to 95 years and lived in about 25 US areas. This clonotype originated in a woman in her 30s with acute COVID-19. The source material was PBMCs or T cells enriched from blood (not recorded which). J is TRBJ2-7 and V is TRBV20-1; D is uncertain. The CDR3 DNA sequence: TGCAGTGCTAGTTCTCATTCGGGCTCCTACGAGCAGTACTTC. It translates to CSASSHSGSYEQYF.